These 9 T cell receptor beta chains were all obtained from the same sample, sequenced in a study of cytomegalovirus exposure and HLA in healthy donors. With 60 Vbeta and 13 Jbeta primers, the PCR was carried out. Assay used: immunoSEQ multiplex PCR; TCRdb lists only in-frame clones, some missing. The profile covers 150,000 to 200,000 clones, with roughly four fifths appearing a single time and around 4.9% taken by the ten largest. The sequencing input was PBMCs. All receptors come from a man younger than 35 in good health and CMV-seronegative.

J is TRBJ2-1 and V is TRBV4-3; 8 nucleotides match TRBD2. CDR1 and CDR2 from the germline V gene are LGHNA and YSLEER. The length of the CDR3 is 17 residues. V lost 0 bases to trimming and J lost 3 bases; unmatched junction nucleotides: 7. In nucleotides, the CDR3 is TGCGCCAGCAGCCAAGATATCCTTCGGGGGGGCTACAATGAGCAGTTCTTC. Protein: CASSQDILRGGYNEQFF.

This clone was observed a handful of times. The genes are TRBV5-1 and TRBJ2-5, with D perhaps TRBD1 (6 bases). Germline CDR1 reads SGHRS; CDR2 reads YFSETQ. The CDR3 loop spans 13 amino acids. Trimming took off 4 bases at V and 0 bases at J, with 7 bases between the two ends. The CDR3 region has the DNA TGCGCCAGCAGCGGGGACAACCAAGAGACCCAGTACTTC. Translated: CASSGDNQETQYF.

This chain joins TRBV28 and TRBJ2-7; TRBD2 matches 7 bases. The junction had 11 bases not matched to a gene; V was cut back by 3 bases and J by 6 bases. CDR1 and CDR2 (germline): MDHEN, SYDVKM. The CDR3 runs 15 residues. The CDR3 spells CASSFGGSGPGEQYF. The CDR3, as DNA: TGTGCCAGCAGTTTTGGCGGGAGCGGTCCTGGCGAGCAGTACTTC. Full variable domain (rest looked up from reference TRBV28 and TRBJ2-7): DVKVTQSSRYLVKRTGEKVFLECVQDMDHENMFWYRQDPGLGLRLIYFSYDVKMKEKGDIPEGYSVSREKKERFSLILESASTNQTSMYLCASSFGGSGPGEQYFGPGTRLTVT.

This rearrangement joins TRBV7-6 to TRBJ2-2; no definite D call. Trimming shortened V by 0 bases and J by 0 bases, and 11 bases separated the two germline ends. Germline loops: CDR1 SGHVS, CDR2 FNYEAQ. This CDR3 spans 17 amino acids. The CDR3 DNA reads TGTGCCAGCAGCTTAGCAGGCGGTGCCGCGAACACCGGGGAGCTGTTTTTT. This encodes CASSLAGGAANTGELFF.

This rearrangement joins TRBV14 to TRBJ1-4, with a tentative D call TRBD1 (6 bases). This CDR3 is built from 16 residues. Germline CDR1 reads SGHDN; CDR2 reads FVKESK. The ends were cut back, 0 bases at V and 7 bases at J, with 15 bases in the middle. The CDR3 nucleotides are TGTGCCAGCAGCCAAGATAATGTCAGGGGCGTTGAAAAACTGTTTTTT. As protein: CASSQDNVRGVEKLFF.

The chain employs TRBV7-4 and TRBJ1-2; D is uncertain. This CDR3 is built from 12 residues. Germline lookup yields CDR1 SGHVT and CDR2 SQSDAQ. V was pared by 3 bases and J by 4 bases, with 6 bases between. CDR3 in amino acids: CASSFSIYGYTF. Here the CDR3 DNA reads TGTGCCAGCAGCTTTAGTATCTATGGCTACACCTTC. The variable domain in full, completed from reference TRBV7-4 and TRBJ1-2, reads GAGVSQSPRYKVAKRGRDVALRCDSISGHVTLYWYRQTLGQGSEVLTYSQSDAQRDKSGRPSGRFSAERPERSVSTLKIQRTEQGDSAVYLCASSFSIYGYTFGSGTRLTVV.

The chain has TRBV7-8 and TRBJ2-5; D is unclear. This CDR3 comprises 14 residues. V lost 1 base, J lost 2 bases, and 8 bases lay in between. CDR1 SGHVS and CDR2 FQNEAQ come from the germline V gene. The CDR3 protein is CASSLVWAQETQYF. CDR3 coding DNA: TGTGCCAGCAGCTTAGTCTGGGCTCAAGAGACCCAGTACTTC.

The chain links TRBV28 to TRBJ1-2; D remains unclear. The germline V gene encodes CDR1 MDHEN and CDR2 SYDVKM. This CDR3 is built from 10 residues. V was pared by 8 bases and J by 5 bases, with 6 bases between. The CDR3: CASAIYGYTF. Here the CDR3 DNA reads TGTGCCAGCGCGATTTATGGCTACACCTTC.

CDR3 nucleotides: TGTGCCAGCTCACCACCGGGCTTTGACACCGGGGAGCTGTTTTTT. Residues: CASSPPGFDTGELFF. The chain joins TRBV18 to TRBJ2-2; unclear D gene. Germline V gene sequence: CDR1 KGHSH, CDR2 LQKENI. The V end lost 0 bases, the J end lost 3 bases, and 8 bases lay between the germline ends. This CDR3 is built from 15 residues.